These T cell receptor beta chains were read from a single sample in a study of CD8 T cells in ankylosing spondylitis. TCRdb processed the 5' RACE reads anew with MiXCR; each CDR3 protein has one entry. The table has some 200,000 distinct CDR3 sequences, about 13% seen once. Sequencing was carried out using blood, either unsorted or a sorted T cell fraction (not recorded which). These receptors came from a male donor with ankylosing spondylitis or in good health (not recorded which). CDR3s leave out the opening cysteine and the closing phenylalanine or tryptophan. A D gene is named only where the DNA matches it firmly.

CDR3aa: ASTTLGMNTEAF
d_gene: NA
j_gene: TRBJ1-1
v_gene: TRBV12-3/TRBV12-4

CDR3aa: ASSHGYGSPYEQY
d_gene: NA
j_gene: TRBJ2-7
v_gene: TRBV3-1

CDR3aa: ASSLANTRGEAF
d_gene: NA
j_gene: TRBJ1-1
v_gene: TRBV7-6

CDR3aa: ASSVKDPNSYEQY
d_gene: NA
j_gene: TRBJ2-7
v_gene: TRBV6-1

CDR3aa: ASSHAGPGETQY
d_gene: NA
j_gene: TRBJ2-5
v_gene: TRBV3-1

CDR3aa: ASGWWDYNEQF
d_gene: NA
j_gene: TRBJ2-1
v_gene: TRBV6-6

CDR3aa: ASSLAGPLAGELF
d_gene: NA
j_gene: TRBJ2-2
v_gene: TRBV7-2

CDR3aa: ASSWMGSEAF
d_gene: NA
j_gene: TRBJ1-1
v_gene: TRBV7-2

CDR3aa: ASSFSGGAGDTQY
d_gene: TRBD2
j_gene: TRBJ2-3
v_gene: TRBV12-3/TRBV12-4

CDR3aa: ASSLGGGIQY
d_gene: NA
j_gene: TRBJ2-4
v_gene: TRBV5-6

CDR3aa: ASSEKGGTDTQY
d_gene: NA
j_gene: TRBJ2-3
v_gene: TRBV6-4

CDR3aa: ASSSRTGVEQF
d_gene: TRBD1
j_gene: TRBJ2-1
v_gene: TRBV6-1

CDR3aa: AWSMGLGGQPQH
d_gene: NA
j_gene: TRBJ1-5
v_gene: TRBV30

CDR3aa: ASSLVGGAYNEQF
d_gene: TRBD2
j_gene: TRBJ2-1
v_gene: TRBV7-2

CDR3aa: ASRAGGPEAF
d_gene: TRBD1
j_gene: TRBJ1-1
v_gene: TRBV13

CDR3aa: AWSRGTGAEKLF
d_gene: TRBD1
j_gene: TRBJ1-4
v_gene: TRBV30

CDR3aa: ASSTHWSQGNSYEQY
d_gene: NA
j_gene: TRBJ2-7
v_gene: TRBV5-1

CDR3aa: ASSSQIRVGGSYEQY
d_gene: NA
j_gene: TRBJ2-7
v_gene: TRBV6-5

CDR3aa: ASSLSGGPAGTQY
d_gene: TRBD2
j_gene: TRBJ2-5
v_gene: TRBV12-3/TRBV12-4

CDR3aa: ASSWTPAGTQY
d_gene: TRBD2
j_gene: TRBJ2-3
v_gene: TRBV11-2

CDR3aa: ASSSLQGMNTEAF
d_gene: TRBD1
j_gene: TRBJ1-1
v_gene: TRBV5-1

CDR3aa: SATRLAGRQETQY
d_gene: TRBD2
j_gene: TRBJ2-5
v_gene: TRBV20-1

CDR3aa: ASSPRDRGRHEQY
d_gene: TRBD1
j_gene: TRBJ2-7
v_gene: TRBV28

CDR3aa: ASTQDPTGLAPRETQY
d_gene: NA
j_gene: TRBJ2-5
v_gene: TRBV3-2

CDR3aa: ASSLDSSTDTQY
d_gene: NA
j_gene: TRBJ2-3
v_gene: TRBV7-9

CDR3aa: SVLMGTGNNEQF
d_gene: TRBD1
j_gene: TRBJ2-1
v_gene: TRBV29-1

CDR3aa: ASSYRGGEGPRILVETQY
d_gene: NA
j_gene: TRBJ2-5
v_gene: TRBV11-1

CDR3aa: ASSSAGYETQY
d_gene: NA
j_gene: TRBJ2-5
v_gene: TRBV27

CDR3aa: ASSQGVISSSYEQY
d_gene: NA
j_gene: TRBJ2-7
v_gene: TRBV4-1

CDR3aa: ASSETPPYGYT
d_gene: NA
j_gene: TRBJ1-2
v_gene: TRBV2

CDR3aa: ASSLATLGTEFYNEQF
d_gene: NA
j_gene: TRBJ2-1
v_gene: TRBV12-3/TRBV12-4

CDR3aa: ASGSWFPDTQY
d_gene: NA
j_gene: TRBJ2-3
v_gene: TRBV19

CDR3aa: ASSYPFGEENIQY
d_gene: NA
j_gene: TRBJ2-4
v_gene: TRBV5-1

CDR3aa: ASSVGGDTEAF
d_gene: NA
j_gene: TRBJ1-1
v_gene: TRBV9

CDR3aa: AWSKLAGAETQY
d_gene: TRBD2
j_gene: TRBJ2-5
v_gene: TRBV30

CDR3aa: ASSTGGGGADTQY
d_gene: NA
j_gene: TRBJ2-3
v_gene: TRBV6-5

CDR3aa: ASSGLFNQPQH
d_gene: NA
j_gene: TRBJ1-5
v_gene: TRBV19

CDR3aa: ASSPEPATGELF
d_gene: NA
j_gene: TRBJ2-2
v_gene: TRBV4-1

CDR3aa: ASSQYTSGESSYNEQF
d_gene: TRBD2
j_gene: TRBJ2-1
v_gene: TRBV4-2

CDR3aa: ASSSGDYEQY
d_gene: TRBD2
j_gene: TRBJ2-7
v_gene: TRBV12-3/TRBV12-4

CDR3aa: SARMALGPYNEQF
d_gene: NA
j_gene: TRBJ2-1
v_gene: TRBV20-1

CDR3aa: ASSWGVESGGYNEQF
d_gene: TRBD2
j_gene: TRBJ2-1
v_gene: TRBV5-1

CDR3aa: ASYARGQISGANVLT
d_gene: TRBD1
j_gene: TRBJ2-6
v_gene: TRBV27

CDR3aa: ASSLSVTWGEAF
d_gene: NA
j_gene: TRBJ1-1
v_gene: TRBV27

CDR3aa: ASSPPPGIGEGDYGYT
d_gene: NA
j_gene: TRBJ1-2
v_gene: TRBV5-6

CDR3aa: ASSFLSGANVLT
d_gene: NA
j_gene: TRBJ2-6
v_gene: TRBV4-1

CDR3aa: ASSLASWGFNEKLF
d_gene: NA
j_gene: TRBJ1-4
v_gene: TRBV12-3/TRBV12-4

CDR3aa: ASSRPNSDTQY
d_gene: NA
j_gene: TRBJ2-3
v_gene: TRBV11-3

CDR3aa: ASSFPAGGPHEQY
d_gene: TRBD2
j_gene: TRBJ2-7
v_gene: TRBV7-9

CDR3aa: ASSRPGLAGASSYNEQF
d_gene: TRBD2
j_gene: TRBJ2-1
v_gene: TRBV11-2

CDR3aa: ASSARGRAASYEQY
d_gene: NA
j_gene: TRBJ2-7
v_gene: TRBV7-9

CDR3aa: ASSSWTALGYYGYT
d_gene: NA
j_gene: TRBJ1-2
v_gene: TRBV7-9